The clone carrying this T cell receptor beta chain turned up a few times. Its specificity is unknown. This sample was included in a study of cytomegalovirus exposure and HLA in healthy donors. Study outcomes and limitations: The authors reported that TCR beta sequences could predict HLA-A and HLA-B alleles. These predictions were accurate for most subjects in the first cohort. Sequencing had likely introduced a cluster of highly shared sequence variants as an artifact. An analysis done earlier found most TCR beta V segments productive about 87% or about 30% of the time. In presence/absence analyses, roughly uniform sequencing depth across donors was assumed.

Primers: 60 Vbeta forward and 13 Jbeta reverse. Repertoires were generated with immunoSEQ multiplex PCR, while TCRdb's copy carries only in-frame clones and drops some. The data show more than 110,000 clones, 73% seen once. Germline CDR1 is SGHRS and CDR2 is YFSETQ. V was pared by 4 bases and J by 4 bases, with 14 bases between. CDR3 length: 14 residues. The chain has TRBV5-1 and TRBJ1-1, with TRBD1 as a possible D gene (6 bases). The sample consisted of PBMCs. The sequence was collected from a woman aged 40 to 50 in good health and CMV-seronegative. The CDR3 bases are TGCGCCAGCAGCATTCAACAGGGTGGCACTGAAGCTTTCTTT. Its translation is CASSIQQGGTEAFF.